Listed below are T cell receptor beta chains from one sample, sequenced in a study of blood T cell repertoires in COVID-19. This table comes from immunoSEQ multiplex PCR, and its TCRdb copy is limited to in-frame clones, with some not included. The sample includes about 44,000 clones, roughly 84% of them seen just once. Sequencing was done on a sample of peripheral blood. Receptors originate from a woman in her 70s with acute or convalescent COVID-19. Both conserved end residues are part of each CDR3. D genes are given only for firm matches. Expanded clones get a size class; other rows say once, few or many, or leave the size out.

clone_size	d_call	cdr3_length	v_call	j_call	cdr3_aa	cdr3_nt
-	TRBD1	17	TRBV6-2/TRBV6-3	TRBJ2-6	CASSQGLTGVWANVLTF	TGTGCCAGCAGCCAGGGGTTAACAGGGGTGTGGGCCAACGTCCTGACTTTC
-	TRBD1	12	TRBV18	TRBJ1-1	CASSAGGTEAFF	TGTGCCAGCTCAGCAGGGGGGACTGAAGCTTTCTTT
-	TRBD1	13	TRBV6-5	TRBJ1-1	CASSDRAGTEAFF	TGTGCCAGCTCGGACAGGGCGGGGACTGAAGCTTTCTTT
-	TRBD2	14	TRBV5-1	TRBJ2-7	CASSLTSGSREQYF	TGCGCCAGCAGCTTGACAAGCGGGAGTCGCGAGCAGTACTTC
-	-	13	TRBV3-1/TRBV3-2	TRBJ2-3	CASRAEGRSTQYF	TGTGCCAGCCGGGCGGAGGGTCGGAGTACGCAGTATTTT
-	-	15	TRBV2	TRBJ2-2	CASSPSLGGTGELFF	TGTGCCAGCAGCCCTTCGCTAGGGGGCACCGGGGAGCTGTTTTTT
-	-	13	TRBV7-9	TRBJ2-7	CASSWDGSTEQYF	TGTGCCAGCAGCTGGGATGGGAGCACCGAGCAGTACTTC
-	-	13	TRBV6-6	TRBJ1-4	CASWGGGLAKLFF	TGTGCCAGCTGGGGAGGGGGGCTAGCAAAACTGTTTTTT
-	-	13	TRBV27	TRBJ2-3	CASSFLRGDTQYF	TGTGCCAGCAGTTTCCTACGCGGAGATACGCAGTATTTT
-	TRBD2	18	TRBV4-1	TRBJ2-1	CASSQDWLAGTRYNEQFF	TGCGCCAGCAGCCAAGATTGGCTAGCGGGAACTCGCTACAATGAGCAGTTCTTC
-	-	13	TRBV11-2	TRBJ1-1	CASSSRANTEAFF	TGTGCCAGCAGCTCCAGGGCGAACACTGAAGCTTTCTTT
-	TRBD2	17	TRBV5-4	TRBJ2-5	CASSSAGGRSFGETQYF	TGTGCCAGCAGCTCCGCGGGAGGTCGGTCTTTCGGGGAGACCCAGTACTTC
-	-	15	TRBV7-2	TRBJ1-4	CASSPSPAPNEKLFF	TGTGCCAGCAGCCCTAGTCCGGCCCCTAATGAAAAACTGTTTTTT
-	TRBD2	14	TRBV14	TRBJ2-1	CASSQERTSNEQFF	TGTGCCAGCAGCCAAGAAAGGACTAGCAATGAGCAGTTCTTC
once	TRBD2	19	TRBV5-1	TRBJ2-1	CASSLGSGASGTSYNEQFF	TGCGCCAGCAGCTTGGGCTCGGGAGCTAGCGGGACATCCTACAATGAGCAGTTCTTC
-	-	12	TRBV7-2	TRBJ1-1	CASSLIRGQAFF	TGTGCCAGCAGCTTAATTCGAGGGCAGGCTTTCTTT
-	TRBD2	16	TRBV9	TRBJ2-5	CASSAAPSGSGETQYF	TGTGCCAGCAGCGCCGCGCCTAGCGGGAGTGGGGAGACCCAGTACTTC
-	-	16	TRBV18	TRBJ2-7	CASSPFMTKGSYEQYF	TGTGCCAGCTCACCCTTTATGACTAAAGGGAGCTACGAGCAGTACTTC
-	-	17	TRBV18	TRBJ2-7	CASSPSLVGAYHYEQYF	TGTGCCAGCTCACCATCCTTAGTAGGAGCGTACCACTACGAGCAGTACTTC
once	-	15	TRBV24-1	TRBJ2-3	CATSDQFRVPDTQYF	TGTGCCACCAGTGACCAATTCCGAGTTCCTGATACGCAGTATTTT
-	TRBD2	14	TRBV30	TRBJ2-7	CAWSHSGSSYEQYF	TGTGCCTGGAGTCATAGCGGGAGCTCCTACGAGCAGTACTTC
-	TRBD2	13	TRBV10-2	TRBJ2-1	CASRGGSTDEQFF	TGCGCCAGCAGGGGCGGGAGTACGGATGAGCAGTTCTTC
-	TRBD1	14	TRBV5-4	TRBJ2-7	CASSSPTGTYEQYF	TGTGCCAGCAGCTCCCCGACAGGGACCTACGAGCAGTACTTC
once	TRBD1	16	TRBV3-1/TRBV3-2	TRBJ2-7	CASSLSGGGSGYEQYF	TGTGCCAGCAGCCTATCAGGGGGCGGCTCCGGCTACGAGCAGTACTTC
-	-	16	TRBV7-8	TRBJ2-1	CASSPTRDSSYNEQFF	TGTGCCAGCAGCCCAACGCGGGACAGCTCCTACAATGAGCAGTTCTTC
few	TRBD2	16	TRBV7-6	TRBJ2-3	CASSLGTSDSTDTQYF	TGTGCCAGCAGCTTAGGGACTAGCGATAGCACAGATACGCAGTATTTT
-	-	17	TRBV12-5	TRBJ2-5	CASGIPPGWSYQETQYF	TGTGCTAGTGGTATCCCCCCCGGCTGGAGCTACCAAGAGACCCAGTACTTC
-	TRBD2	16	TRBV19	TRBJ2-4	CASSILGDYAKNIQYF	TGTGCCAGTAGTATTTTGGGGGACTATGCCAAAAACATTCAGTACTTC
-	-	16	TRBV5-4	TRBJ2-2	CASSRGGTFNTGELFF	TGTGCCAGCAGCAGGGGGGGGACGTTTAACACCGGGGAGCTGTTTTTT
once	TRBD1	15	TRBV7-6	TRBJ2-7	CASSPRDRGSYEQYF	TGTGCCAGCAGCCCTCGGGACAGGGGGTCCTACGAGCAGTACTTC
-	-	13	TRBV30	TRBJ2-5	CAWSLQGKETQYF	TGTGCCTGGAGTTTACAGGGAAAAGAGACCCAGTACTTC
-	-	15	TRBV29-1	TRBJ2-1	CSVELGGLSYNEQFF	TGCAGCGTTGAACTGGGCGGGCTCTCCTACAATGAGCAGTTCTTC
-	TRBD2	16	TRBV27	TRBJ2-2	CASSRLAGGYTGELFF	TGTGCCAGCAGTAGACTAGCGGGAGGGTACACCGGGGAGCTGTTTTTT
-	TRBD2	18	TRBV28	TRBJ2-1	CASSFLSGRSSSYNEQFF	TGTGCCAGCAGTTTTCTTAGCGGGAGGTCCAGCTCCTACAATGAGCAGTTCTTC
-	-	17	TRBV10-3	TRBJ2-1	CAISEGRYKGVGNEQFF	TGTGCCATCAGTGAGGGCAGGTACAAAGGTGTGGGCAATGAGCAGTTCTTC
-	TRBD2	14	TRBV29-1	TRBJ2-3	CSALGTSETDTQYF	TGCAGCGCGCTCGGGACTAGTGAGACAGATACGCAGTATTTT
-	-	14	TRBV5-6	TRBJ2-5	CASSLVGGAETQYF	TGTGCCAGCAGCTTGGTTGGCGGAGCGGAGACCCAGTACTTC
-	-	16	TRBV7-3	TRBJ2-7	CASSLIKGGISYEQYF	TGTGCCAGCAGCTTAATTAAGGGCGGGATCTCCTACGAGCAGTACTTC
once	-	14	TRBV30	TRBJ2-7	CAWTTSVLRHEQYF	TGTGCCTGGACGACCTCAGTCTTGCGGCACGAGCAGTACTTC
-	-	13	TRBV6-5	TRBJ2-2	CASNGLITGELFF	TGTGCCAGCAATGGCCTTATCACCGGGGAGCTGTTTTTT
few	-	12	TRBV11-2	TRBJ2-1	CASSFNYNEQFF	TGTGCCAGCAGCTTTAACTACAATGAGCAGTTCTTC
once	-	15	TRBV5-1	TRBJ2-1	CATTINGLGYNEQFF	TGCGCCACTACAATTAACGGGTTAGGTTACAATGAGCAGTTCTTC
-	TRBD1	17	TRBV7-9	TRBJ2-3	CASSYPKGTGALDTQYF	TGTGCCAGCAGTTACCCCAAAGGGACAGGGGCTTTAGATACGCAGTATTTT
-	-	16	TRBV5-4	TRBJ2-4	CASSHYTPQAKNIQYF	TGTGCCAGCAGTCATTACACCCCTCAGGCCAAAAACATTCAGTACTTC
-	-	15	TRBV30	TRBJ1-1	CAWSVDRFRTTEAFF	TGTGCCTGGAGTGTTGACAGGTTTCGCACCACTGAAGCTTTCTTT
-	TRBD1	17	TRBV19	TRBJ1-5	CASSMTRQGESNQPQHF	TGTGCCAGTAGTATGACTCGGCAGGGGGAGAGCAATCAGCCCCAGCATTTT
-	-	16	TRBV6-5	TRBJ1-3	CASSFRPGNSGNTIYF	TGTGCCAGCAGTTTCCGACCAGGGAACTCTGGAAACACCATATATTTT
-	-	16	TRBV6-5	TRBJ2-4	CASSYSRSGAKNIQYF	TGTGCCAGCAGTTACTCGAGGAGTGGGGCCAAAAACATTCAGTACTTC
-	-	15	TRBV7-3	TRBJ2-1	CASSWGLGPYNEQFF	TGTGCCAGCAGCTGGGGGCTAGGGCCCTACAATGAGCAGTTCTTC
-	TRBD2	17	TRBV3-1/TRBV3-2	TRBJ2-1	CASSQERAGGPYNEQFF	TGTGCCAGCAGCCAAGAAAGAGCGGGAGGTCCCTACAATGAGCAGTTCTTC